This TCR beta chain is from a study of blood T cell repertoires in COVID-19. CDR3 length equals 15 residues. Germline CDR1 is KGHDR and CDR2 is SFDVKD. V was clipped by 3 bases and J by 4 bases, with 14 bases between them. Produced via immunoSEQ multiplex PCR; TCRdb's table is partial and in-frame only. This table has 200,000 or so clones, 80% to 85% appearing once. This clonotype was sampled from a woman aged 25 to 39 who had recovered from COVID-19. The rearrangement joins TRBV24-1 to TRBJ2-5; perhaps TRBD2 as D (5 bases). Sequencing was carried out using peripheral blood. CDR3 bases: TGTGCCACCAGTGATCCGGTGACGGGGTCAGAGACCCAGTACTTC. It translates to CATSDPVTGSETQYF.